The rows below give T cell receptor beta chains drawn from one sample of a study of shared clonotypes between healthy human individuals. Using immunoSEQ multiplex PCR, the repertoire was profiled, and TCRdb retains in-frame clones only, with some absent. The profile shows roughly 300,000 clones, around nine tenths of them singletons. Source material: memory CD8+ T cells sorted from blood. The receptors come from a man in his late teens or twenties in good health. Each CDR3 is given with its conserved first and last residue. D genes are given only for firm matches. Where a row states a size, it is once, few, many or the class of an expanded clone; other rows omit it.

clone_size	v_call	j_call	d_call	cdr3_length	cdr3_nt	cdr3_aa
-	TRBV18	TRBJ1-2	TRBD1	19	TGTGCCAGCTCACCACCGCCGCTAACCGGGACAGGGGATTTTCGTGGCTACACCTTC	CASSPPPLTGTGDFRGYTF
once	TRBV13	TRBJ1-2	-	15	TGTGCCAGCAGCCCCGGCCACGGGGCTTCCTATGGCTACACCTTC	CASSPGHGASYGYTF
-	TRBV7-9	TRBJ2-7	-	13	TGTGCCAGCAGCGCCGGATGGGGCTACGAGCAGTACTTC	CASSAGWGYEQYF
-	TRBV27	TRBJ1-5	TRBD1	16	TGTGCCAGCAGTCTGACAGGGAAGTTTAGCAATCAGCCCCAGCATTTT	CASSLTGKFSNQPQHF
once	TRBV7-2	TRBJ2-7	TRBD2	16	TGTGCCAGCAGCCCCTCAGCGGGGGTTATCCCCTACGAGCAGTACTTC	CASSPSAGVIPYEQYF
-	TRBV6-5	TRBJ1-6	-	15	TGTGCCAGCAGTTCGTTACATACAGGGCTCCGAACCCTCCACTTT	CASSSLHTGLRTLHF
many	TRBV6-6	TRBJ2-3	-	15	TGTGCCAGCAGTTATCTCGGGAGCAGCACAGATACGCAGTATTTT	CASSYLGSSTDTQYF
-	TRBV5-6	TRBJ2-1	TRBD2	14	TGTGCCAGCAGCTTAGCGGGACCCTACAATGAGCAGTTCTTC	CASSLAGPYNEQFF
-	TRBV28	TRBJ2-7	TRBD1	14	TGTGCCAGCAGTTTCAGGGGGTGGACCTACGAGCAGTACTTC	CASSFRGWTYEQYF
once	TRBV27	TRBJ2-7	-	15	TGTGCCAGCAGTTTAGGGGTCTACGGCACCTACGAGCAGTACTTC	CASSLGVYGTYEQYF
-	TRBV19	TRBJ1-6	-	15	TGTGCCAGTAACCTGGGGAGCTCCTATAATTCACCCCTCCACTTT	CASNLGSSYNSPLHF
-	TRBV27	TRBJ2-7	-	14	TGTGCCAGCAGTTTATATATAGGGGGTTACGAGCAGTACTTC	CASSLYIGGYEQYF
-	TRBV27	TRBJ2-7	-	14	TGTGCCAGCAGTTTCTACTCGGGACCTAACGAGCAGTACTTC	CASSFYSGPNEQYF
-	TRBV15	TRBJ2-5	-	14	TGTGCCACCAGCAGAGATTCCCCACAAGAGACCCAGTACTTC	CATSRDSPQETQYF
once	TRBV7-7	TRBJ2-5	-	14	TGTGCTAGCAGCTTAGGGCTCGGTCAAGAGACCCGGTACTTC	CASSLGLGQETRYF
-	TRBV7-2	TRBJ1-2	-	17	TGTGCCAGCAGCTTGACGGATCCCGAGTCGGTAGTCTATGGCTACACCTTC	CASSLTDPESVVYGYTF
-	TRBV7-8	TRBJ2-5	TRBD2	15	TGTGCCAGCAGCCCCCGGACTAGCGGAGAAGAGACCCAGTACTTC	CASSPRTSGEETQYF
-	TRBV19	TRBJ1-5	TRBD1	14	TGTGCCAGTATTCCGGCGACAGGGCTACAGCCCCAGCATTTT	CASIPATGLQPQHF
-	TRBV10-3	TRBJ2-5	TRBD2	15	TGTGCCATCAGTGAGGGTCTAGCGGGAGCGGAGACCCAGTACTTC	CAISEGLAGAETQYF
few	TRBV27	TRBJ2-7	-	13	TGTGCCAGCAGTTGGGGGGTCTCCTACGAGCAGTACTTC	CASSWGVSYEQYF
-	TRBV29-1	TRBJ1-4	TRBD1	14	TGCAGCGTTGCACAGGGGGCCTCAAATGAAAAACTGTTTTTT	CSVAQGASNEKLFF
once	TRBV5-1	TRBJ1-2	TRBD1	15	TGCGCCAGCAGCTTGGGACAGGGTATGGACTATGGCTACACCTTC	CASSLGQGMDYGYTF
-	TRBV28	TRBJ1-2	TRBD1	18	TGTGCCACCCAATCCCGGGGATCAGGGGGTTACATGAACTATGGCTACACCTTC	CATQSRGSGGYMNYGYTF
-	TRBV27	TRBJ1-5	-	13	TGTGCCAGCAGTTACGCAGGGAATCAGCCCCAGCATTTT	CASSYAGNQPQHF
-	TRBV4-3	TRBJ2-2	-	16	TGCGCCAGCAGCCCCCAAAGCCCCAGAGGCACCGGGGAGCTGTTTTTT	CASSPQSPRGTGELFF
once	TRBV16	TRBJ2-7	-	13	TGTGCCAGCAGCCCCGCAGTCTCCTACGAGCAGTACTTC	CASSPAVSYEQYF
-	TRBV7-9	TRBJ2-7	-	11	TGTGCCAGCAGCCTCACGGGGGAGCAGTACTTC	CASSLTGEQYF
-	TRBV29-1	TRBJ2-7	-	12	TGCAGCGTTGAAATGAGCTCCTACGAGCAGTACTTC	CSVEMSSYEQYF
once	TRBV13	TRBJ2-1	TRBD1	14	TGTGCCAGCAGCTTGGGACAGGGCGAGGTAGAGCAGTTCTTC	CASSLGQGEVEQFF
-	TRBV13	TRBJ2-5	-	14	TGTGCCAGCAGCTTAGGGCCGGCGGTGGAGACCCAGTACTTC	CASSLGPAVETQYF
-	TRBV4-1	TRBJ1-4	-	16	TGCGCCAGCAGCTCCCCCGGCAGCGCAACTAATGAAAAACTGTTTTTT	CASSSPGSATNEKLFF
few	TRBV9	TRBJ2-5	TRBD2	15	TGTGCCAGCAGCGTAGGTTTAGCGGGAGGGGAGACCCAGTACTTC	CASSVGLAGGETQYF
few	TRBV19	TRBJ2-3	-	13	TGTGCCAGTAGTACCTGGTCTGTGGATACGCAGTATTTT	CASSTWSVDTQYF
-	TRBV4-3	TRBJ2-3	TRBD2	18	TGCGCCAGCAGCCATGGCGCGGCGGGAGTCGAGGGCACAGATACGCAGTATTTT	CASSHGAAGVEGTDTQYF
-	TRBV2	TRBJ1-2	-	11	TGTGCCAGCAGTGAAGGTTATGGCTACACCTTC	CASSEGYGYTF
-	TRBV27	TRBJ1-1	TRBD1	15	TGTGCCAGCAGTCATATAGGGACAGGGAACACTGAAGCTTTCTTT	CASSHIGTGNTEAFF
-	TRBV4-3	TRBJ2-7	-	15	TGCGCCAGCAGCCAAGGTCCCCAGGGGCCCTACGAGCAGTACTTC	CASSQGPQGPYEQYF
many	TRBV10-1	TRBJ2-3	TRBD1	13	TGCGCCAGCAGTACAGGGGGCACAGATACGCAGTATTTT	CASSTGGTDTQYF
-	TRBV2	TRBJ1-3	-	13	TGTGCCAGCAGTGGGCCACTAGGAAACACCATATATTTT	CASSGPLGNTIYF
-	TRBV7-2	TRBJ1-2	-	16	TGTGCCAGCAGCCCCGCCTGGGGAGAGACTAACTATGGCTACACCTTC	CASSPAWGETNYGYTF
-	TRBV7-8	TRBJ2-7	-	13	TGTGCCAGCGCCTTTTACGGGCAGAACGAGCAGTACTTC	CASAFYGQNEQYF
-	TRBV13	TRBJ2-7	-	14	TGTGCCAGCAGCTTCGGGGTCAGGCCCTACGAGCAGTACTTC	CASSFGVRPYEQYF
-	TRBV4-1	TRBJ2-7	TRBD2	15	TGCGCCAGCAGCCCCTTCTCAACTAGCGGCTACGAGCAGTACTTC	CASSPFSTSGYEQYF
-	TRBV27	TRBJ2-7	TRBD1	14	TGTGCCAGCGGCGCTCAGGGGGCGGCCTACGAGCAGTACTTC	CASGAQGAAYEQYF
-	TRBV27	TRBJ1-1	-	13	TGTGCCAGCAGTTTAACAGGGAACACTGAAGCTTTCTTT	CASSLTGNTEAFF
-	TRBV7-9	TRBJ1-2	-	15	TGTGCCAGCAGCTTATTAGAAGGGGGGTCAGAGGGCTACACCTTC	CASSLLEGGSEGYTF
-	TRBV7-9	TRBJ2-1	-	13	TGTGCCAGCAGCTTTAAGGTTTTTAGTGAGCAGTTCTTC	CASSFKVFSEQFF
few	TRBV27	TRBJ1-5	-	14	TGTGCCAGCAGTGAACAGGGTTTCAATCAGCCCCAGCATTTT	CASSEQGFNQPQHF